The rows below give T cell receptor beta chains drawn from one sample of a study of T cell responses to AZD1222 COVID-19 vaccine. Some clones are missing from TCRdb's copy, which holds only in-frame ones; the method was immunoSEQ multiplex PCR. The sample lists around 150,000 clones, roughly nine tenths seen once, with around 0.99% in the top ten. The specimen comprised peripheral blood, sampled 28 days after the second AZD1222 dose. The receptors originated from an adult who received the AZD1222 COVID-19 vaccine. CDR3s include the opening cysteine and the closing phenylalanine or tryptophan. A D gene is named only where the DNA matches it firmly. A row's size may be missing; if present it is once, few, many or a size class.

TRBJ1-1 NA TRBV6-5 14 NA TGTGCCAGCAGCCTACAGGGCTCGAGCACTGAAGCTTTCTTT CASSLQGSSTEAFF
TRBJ1-2 NA TRBV7-8 14 NA TGTGCCAGCAGTCCCCGAGGGGGTTCCTATGGCTACACCTTC CASSPRGGSYGYTF
TRBJ1-6 NA TRBV19 14 NA TGTGCCAGTGAGTTCGGGACCCCCAGCTCACCCCTCCACTTT CASEFGTPSSPLHF
TRBJ1-1 TRBD1 TRBV11-2 11 few TGTGCCACCGGGAGGGGGCTCGGAGCTTTCTTT CATGRGLGAFF
TRBJ1-3 NA TRBV3-1/TRBV3-2 12 NA TGTGCCAGCAGCCGGACAGTTCACACCATATATTTT CASSRTVHTIYF
TRBJ1-2 NA TRBV7-2 15 NA TGTGCCAGCAGCTTATTCCCTCGGCCAACCTATGGCTACACCTTC CASSLFPRPTYGYTF
TRBJ1-1 NA TRBV25-1 15 NA TGTGCCAGCAGTGAATATGCAGGGAACCCCTTTGAAGCTTTCTTT CASSEYAGNPFEAFF
TRBJ1-1 TRBD1 TRBV7-6 14 NA TGTGCCAGCAGTGCCGACAGGGGAAACACTGAAGCTTTCTTT CASSADRGNTEAFF
TRBJ2-5 TRBD2 TRBV5-5 15 once TGTGCCAGCAGCTCTTTAGCGGGGGGGCCGGAGACCCAGTACTTC CASSSLAGGPETQYF
TRBJ2-1 NA TRBV5-4 12 NA TGTGCCAGCAGCTTGGGGGGGACTGAGCAGTTCTTC CASSLGGTEQFF
TRBJ1-4 NA TRBV4-1 17 once TGCGCCAGCAGCCAAGACAGGGGACTGAGAACTAATGAAAAACTGTTTTTT CASSQDRGLRTNEKLFF